This TCR beta chain was identified in a study of blood T cell repertoires in COVID-19. Overall study: Sample material is recorded as cDNA or gDNA derived from T cells, B-cell-depleted T cells, or PBMCs.

The length of the CDR3 is 14 residues. Trimming stripped 1 base from V and 4 bases from J, with 11 bases between. Germline CDR1 and CDR2: LNHNV and YYDKDF (reference sequence). Participant reports of clinical history set cohort assignment. Among Cohort 3 donors, those recovered had two negative PCRs, clearance, or symptom resolution. Authors' processing steps: Amplification with reference gene primers provided the estimates of nucleated cell counts. TCRdb keeps only in-frame clones here, not all; method: immunoSEQ multiplex PCR. V and J calls and clone size are given by that table; D and trimming were obtained from the DNA. The sample carries about 320,000 clones, 87% recorded once.

The chain uses TRBV15 and TRBJ2-7, with TRBD2 as a possible D gene (7 bases). The receptor was derived from a woman between 18 and 29 years old who had recovered from COVID-19. Sequenced sample: PBMCs or T cells enriched from blood (not recorded which). CDR3 nucleotides: TGTGCCACCAGCAGAGGGGGAGGGGGATACGAGCAGTACTTC. Translating it yields CATSRGGGGYEQYF. Complete variable domain (other parts from reference TRBV15 and TRBJ2-7): DAMVIQNPRYQVTQFGKPVTLSCSQTLNHNVMYWYQQKSSQAPKLLFHYYDKDFNNEADTPDNFQSRRPNTSFCFLDIRSPGLGDTAMYLCATSRGGGGYEQYFGPGTRLTVT.